This TCR beta chain was captured in a study of CD8 T cells in ankylosing spondylitis. Whole-study findings and limits: Reports of some motif variants in reactive arthritis synovial fluid and blood predate this one. Ankylosing spondylitis blood appeared to carry a characteristic TCR beta motif of fewer than 10 highly homologous variants. Disease-associated clonotypes exhibited CD8+ identity and were relatively infrequent in peripheral blood.

TCRdb itself ran the 5' RACE reads through MiXCR, one entry per CDR3 protein. The sample has fewer than 200,000 distinct CDR3 sequences, around 16% seen once. A word on this clonotype: Its antigen is as yet unknown.

CDR3 length: 20 residues. The V gene end was trimmed by 3 bases and the J gene end by 0 bases; junction bases not matched to a gene: 12. Germline-derived CDR1 and CDR2 are SNHLY and FYNNEI. The chain combines TRBV2 with TRBJ2-1; 12 bases match TRBD2. Sample: blood, either unsorted or a sorted T cell fraction (not recorded which). The TCR comes from a male donor with ankylosing spondylitis or in good health (not recorded which). This chain's CDR3 is CASSDPGTSGFISSYNEQFF. Here the CDR3 DNA reads TGTGCCAGCAGTGATCCTGGGACTAGCGGGTTTATTAGCTCCTACAATGAGCAGTTCTTC.